The present TCR beta chain was sequenced within a study of spatial heterogeneity in lung cancer. Whole-study context: In raw reads, more than 9.5 appearances on average were recorded for each unique TCR and UMI combination.

As for time point: sample taken at primary tumor resection. The sequenced material consisted of unsorted whole RNA from tumor, nontumor lung or frozen PBMC. Unique molecular identifiers, one per molecule, were present on every TCR cDNA molecule. TCRdb used MiXCR to reprocess the 5' RACE reads, holding one entry per CDR3 protein. Here the sample spans about 90,000 distinct CDR3 sequences, approximately 8.5% being singletons. This clonotype was observed many times. Germline V CDR1 and CDR2: LNHNV, YYDKDF (reference sequence). The length of the CDR3 is 15 residues. V lost 6 bases and J lost 2, with 14 bases in between.

The V call is TRBV15, the J call TRBJ1-5, with unresolved D. Sequencing used PBMCs, obtained at surgery. The TCR comes from a male donor with early-stage non-small cell lung cancer. The DNA of the CDR3 is TGTGCCACCAGAATGGGAGAGGTGGGCAATCAGCCCCAGCATTTT. Translating it yields CATRMGEVGNQPQHF.